The subject of this entry is one T cell receptor beta chain. At one of its ends the junction is not consistent with the germline gene, which may arise from a read error. Clones were sequenced by immunoSEQ multiplex PCR, and TCRdb holds only the in-frame ones, with some missing. The sample carries some 60,000 clones, roughly 90% recorded once. This CDR3 is built from 15 residues. Looked up from germline, CDR1 is KGHSH and CDR2 is LQKENI. The sample belongs to a study of T cell changes during pregnancy in multiple sclerosis. The V gene is TRBV18, the J gene TRBJ2-1; TRBD2 aligns across 8 bases. The TCR was taken from a female donor in good health, enrolled as a control in a pregnancy study. The sequencing used peripheral blood, collected in the second trimester of pregnancy. The CDR3 sequence: CASSPLAVETNEQFF. CDR3 DNA sequence: TGTGCCAGCTCCCCACTAGCGGTGGAGACGAATGAGCAGTTCTTC.